Presented here are 11 T cell receptor beta chains from one specimen sequenced in a study of post-analysis software for immune sequencing data. Study-level findings and limits: About five TRBV segments (TRBV5-6, TRBV5-1 and TRBV20-1 among them) occurred more frequently in patients than in controls.

Each TCR beta cDNA library carried unique molecular identifiers. Via MiXCR, TCRdb re-called the PCR reads, giving one row per CDR3 protein. The top ten hold about an eighth of the sample, which has about 460,000 distinct CDR3 sequences, around 40% seen once. Their specific antigens are unknown. The specimen sequenced was blood. The receptor source for this set is a girl aged 10-17 years with multiple sclerosis.

V and J are TRBV28 and TRBJ2-7; TRBD1 matches at 7 bases. This CDR3 comprises 16 residues. The V and J ends lost 2 bases and 2 bases, in that order; junction bases with no gene match: 9. CDR1 and CDR2 from the germline V gene are MDHEN and SYDVKM. The CDR3 DNA reads TGTGCCAGCAGTTTACCCCTGGGGGACAGCCCCTACGAGCAGTACTTC. Encoded protein: CASSLPLGDSPYEQYF.

This clonotype was seen a single time. The chain uses TRBV28 and TRBJ2-1; D is perhaps TRBD1 (5 bases). This CDR3 is 15 amino acids long. The V gene's germline CDR1 is MDHEN and CDR2 SYDVKM. Trimming shortened V by 3 bases and J by 5 bases, and 14 bases separated the two germline ends. In DNA form, the CDR3 reads TGTGCCAGCAGTTTCCGCGACAGACTTGACAATGAGCAGTTCTTC. It yields the protein CASSFRDRLDNEQFF.

V gene TRBV20-1 combines with J gene TRBJ1-2; 10 nucleotides align to TRBD1. CDR1 is DFQATT and CDR2 is SNEGSKA in the germline V gene (reference sequence). J gave up 4 bases and V 5 bases, and 7 bases lay outside the gene matches. The CDR3 has 14 residues. The CDR3 region has the DNA TGCAGTGCTCCGTTGGACAGGGGGAGCTATGGCTACACCTTC. Encoded protein: CSAPLDRGSYGYTF.

This clonotype came up once. Compared with germline, one end of the junction differs, possibly owing to a read error. The gene calls are TRBV10-3 and TRBJ2-7; 10 bases line up with TRBD2. CDR1 is ENHRY and CDR2 is SYGVKD in the germline V gene. This CDR3 has 16 amino acids. CDR3 sequence (DNA): TGTGCCATCAGTGGGCTAGCGGGAGAGCGCAGATACGGGCAGTACTTC. Translated, it gives CAISGLAGERRYGQYF.

The chain employs TRBV27 and TRBJ1-1; D is uncertain. The CDR3 has 15 residues. Germline V CDR1 and CDR2: MNHEY, SMNVEV (reference sequence). V was cut by 0 bases and J by 4 bases, with 12 bases left in between. This CDR3 is CASSLSWVGSTEAFF. The CDR3, as DNA: TGTGCCAGCAGTTTATCGTGGGTTGGAAGCACTGAAGCTTTCTTT.

DNA for the CDR3: TGCAGTGCTAGAGATTTGTACGAGCAGTACTTC. Encoded protein: CSARDLYEQYF. This chain uses TRBV20-1 with TRBJ2-7; D not resolved. V was pared by 0 bases and J by 4 bases, with 4 bases between. Germline CDR1 is DFQATT and CDR2 is SNEGSKA (reference sequence). The CDR3 is 11 amino acids.

The V and J genes are TRBV7-8 and TRBJ2-3; D is unclear. The CDR3 extends over 15 amino acids. Germline CDR1 reads SGHVS; CDR2 reads FQNEAQ. Trimming took 5 bases from V and 0 from J, leaving 12 bases between them. The DNA for the CDR3 is TGTGCCAGCAGCCCACAGAGAAAGAGCACAGATACGCAGTATTTT. It specifies CASSPQRKSTDTQYF.

This chain uses TRBV6-5 with TRBJ1-2, with D uncertain. CDR1 MNHEY and CDR2 SVGAGI come from the germline V gene. V lost 2 bases to trimming and J lost 6 bases, with 16 bases between them. This CDR3 region has 15 residues. DNA of the CDR3: TGTGCCAGCAGTTACGAGGCATCTAGTCCGGATGGCTACACCTTC. As protein: CASSYEASSPDGYTF.

V and J are TRBV5-1 and TRBJ2-5; possible D gene TRBD1, 6 bases. The length of the CDR3 is 13 residues. The V gene's germline CDR1 is SGHRS and CDR2 YFSETQ. V lost 4 bases to trimming and J lost 4 bases, with 11 bases between them. DNA for the CDR3: TGCGCCAGCAGCATGGACAGTTTAGAGACCCAGTACTTC. Protein product: CASSMDSLETQYF.

In its sample, this clonotype was seen a few times. V gene TRBV4-1 combines with J gene TRBJ1-1; D gene uncertain. The germline gives CDR1 MGHRA, CDR2 YSYEKL. This CDR3 comprises 15 residues. V lost 0 bases to trimming and J lost 0 bases, with 8 bases between them. CDR3 in amino acids: CASSQDRSLNTEAFF. The CDR3 coding sequence is TGCGCCAGCAGCCAAGATCGCAGTTTGAACACTGAAGCTTTCTTT.

This clonotype was seen more than once but under ten times. J is TRBJ2-1 and V is TRBV3-1, with a tentative D call TRBD2 (6 bases). Germline loops: CDR1 LGHDT, CDR2 YNNKEL (reference sequence). The CDR3 runs to 16 residues. V gave up 0 bases and J gave up 2 bases, with 11 bases separating them. CDR3 in amino acids: CASSQDPGLTYNEQFF. The CDR3 DNA reads as TGTGCCAGCAGCCAAGATCCGGGACTTACCTACAATGAGCAGTTCTTC.